This paragraph covers one T cell receptor beta chain sequence. Its target is unknown. The sample is drawn from a study of beta chain features in type 1 diabetes. For the study at large: Regarding age, gender and cell yields, patients proved similar to healthy donors.

General observations from the study: Type 1 diabetes patients had TCRB CDR3s that were shorter (moderately but significantly so) in all four CD4+ subsets. Among patients, naive, central memory and Treg TCRB repertoires appeared more similar than among healthy donors. PCR might preferentially amplify shorter templates, equally in patients and controls.

Expressed TCRB transcripts were sequenced because the isolated RNA had all been reverse transcribed beforehand. Libraries were prepared by immunoSEQ multiplex PCR; TCRdb keeps only in-frame clonotypes and omits some of them. The sample lists about 30,000 clones, around three fifths occurring once. Donors contributed one heparinised blood draw apiece, averaging roughly 0.12 L. The TCR comes from a woman aged 18-29 years with type 1 diabetes. What was sequenced was Tregs from blood.

CDR3 in DNA: TGTGCCTCCAGAGGGGCTAGCGCTGAGCAGTTCTTC. Residues: CASRGASAEQFF. The chain joins TRBV19 to TRBJ2-1; weak D call: TRBD2 (6 bases). There are 12 residues in the CDR3. Trimming removed 11 bases at V and 9 bases at J, with 17 bases between. The germline V gene encodes CDR1 LNHDA and CDR2 SQIVND (reference sequence). Using reference TRBV19 and TRBJ2-1 for the parts outside the CDR3, the full variable domain is DGGITQSPKYLFRKEGQNVTLSCEQNLNHDAMYWYRQDPGQGLRLIYYSQIVNDFQKGDIAEGYSVSREKKESFPLTVTSAQKNPTAFYLCASRGASAEQFFGPGTRLTVL.